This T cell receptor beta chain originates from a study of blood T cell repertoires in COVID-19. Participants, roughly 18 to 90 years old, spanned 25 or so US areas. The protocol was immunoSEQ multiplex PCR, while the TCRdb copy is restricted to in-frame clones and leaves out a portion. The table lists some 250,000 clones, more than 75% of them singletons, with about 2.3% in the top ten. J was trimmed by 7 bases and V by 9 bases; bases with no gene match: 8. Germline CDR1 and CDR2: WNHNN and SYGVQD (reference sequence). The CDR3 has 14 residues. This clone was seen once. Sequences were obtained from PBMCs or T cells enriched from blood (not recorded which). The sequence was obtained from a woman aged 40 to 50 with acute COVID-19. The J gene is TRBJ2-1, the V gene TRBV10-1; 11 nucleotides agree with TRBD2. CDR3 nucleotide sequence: TGCGCCAGGGAAACTAGCGGGAGTAGGAATGAGCAGTTCTTC. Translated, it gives CARETSGSRNEQFF.